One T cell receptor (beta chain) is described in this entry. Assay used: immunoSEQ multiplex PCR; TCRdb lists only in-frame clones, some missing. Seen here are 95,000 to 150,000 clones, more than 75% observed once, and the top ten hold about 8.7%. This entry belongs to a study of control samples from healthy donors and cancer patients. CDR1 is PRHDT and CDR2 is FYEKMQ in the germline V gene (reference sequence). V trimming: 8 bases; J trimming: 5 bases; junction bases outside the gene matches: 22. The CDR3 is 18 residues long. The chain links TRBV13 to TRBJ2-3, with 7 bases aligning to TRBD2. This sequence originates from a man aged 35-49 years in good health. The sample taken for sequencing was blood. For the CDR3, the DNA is TGTGCCAGCCACGGACCGAAAAGAACTAGCGCCTCCGAAGATACGCAGTATTTT. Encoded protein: CASHGPKRTSASEDTQYF. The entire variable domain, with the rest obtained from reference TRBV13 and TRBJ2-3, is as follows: AAGVIQSPRHLIKEKRETATLKCYPIPRHDTVYWYQQGPGQDPQFLISFYEKMQSDKGSIPDRFSAQQFSDYHSELNMSSLELGDSALYFCASHGPKRTSASEDTQYFGPGTRLTVL.